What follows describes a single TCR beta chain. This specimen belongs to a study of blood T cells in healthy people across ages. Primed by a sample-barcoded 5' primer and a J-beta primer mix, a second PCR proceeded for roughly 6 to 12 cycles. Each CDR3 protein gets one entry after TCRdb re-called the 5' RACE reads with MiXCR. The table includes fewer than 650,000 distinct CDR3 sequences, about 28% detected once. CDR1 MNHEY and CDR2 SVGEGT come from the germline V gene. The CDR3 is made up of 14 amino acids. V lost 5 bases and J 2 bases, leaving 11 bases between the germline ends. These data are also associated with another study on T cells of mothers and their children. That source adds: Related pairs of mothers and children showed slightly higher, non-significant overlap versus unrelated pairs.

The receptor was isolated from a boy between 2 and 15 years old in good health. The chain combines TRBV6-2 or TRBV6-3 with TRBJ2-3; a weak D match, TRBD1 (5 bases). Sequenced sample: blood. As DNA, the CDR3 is TGTGCCAGCAGTCCGGACACGATCACAGATACGCAGTATTTT. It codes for CASSPDTITDTQYF.